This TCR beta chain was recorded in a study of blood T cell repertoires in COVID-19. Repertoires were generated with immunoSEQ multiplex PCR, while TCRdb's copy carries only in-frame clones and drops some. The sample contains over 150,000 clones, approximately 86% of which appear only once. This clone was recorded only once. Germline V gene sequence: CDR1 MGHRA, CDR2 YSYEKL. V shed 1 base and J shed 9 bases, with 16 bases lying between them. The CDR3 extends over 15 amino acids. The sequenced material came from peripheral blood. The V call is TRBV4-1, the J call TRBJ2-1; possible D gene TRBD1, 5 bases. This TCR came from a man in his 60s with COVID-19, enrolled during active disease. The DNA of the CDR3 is TGCGCCAGCAGCCAAGTTGGGGCTAGTTCTGGTGAGCAGTTCTTC. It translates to CASSQVGASSGEQFF.